This T cell receptor beta chain was captured in a study of blood T cell repertoires in COVID-19. For the study at large: The samples span acute and convalescent COVID-19 from the United States, Italy and Spain. In each case, the material was cDNA or gDNA derived from T cells, B-cell-depleted T cells, or PBMCs.

The repertoire was sequenced with immunoSEQ multiplex PCR; TCRdb's copy has only in-frame clones and lacks some. In the table there are about 24,000 clones, about nine tenths of which are singletons. The specimen sequenced was peripheral blood. The TCR sequence derives from a man aged 50-59 years with active COVID-19.

For the CDR3, the DNA is TGCAGCGTAATAGCGGGATCCACAGATACGCAGTATTTT. It specifies CSVIAGSTDTQYF. The chain couples TRBV29-1 to TRBJ2-3, with TRBD2 matching 8 bases. This CDR3 has 13 amino acids. V lost 6 bases, J lost 2 bases, and 4 bases stayed unmatched. The germline CDR1 and CDR2 sequences are SQVTM and ANQGSEA.